The rows below give T cell receptor beta chains drawn from one sample of a study of blood T cell repertoires in COVID-19. Here immunoSEQ multiplex PCR was the method, and the copy in TCRdb shows in-frame clones only, minus some. The repertoire holds some 150,000 clones, with 80% to 90% as singletons. The material sequenced was peripheral blood. The origin of the receptors is a woman of 80 years or more with acute or convalescent COVID-19. Each CDR3 is given with its conserved first and last residue. The D gene is left open where the match is weak. Expanded clones are given a class, and other clones once, few, many or no size at all.

abundance	v_gene	d_gene	j_gene	CDR3nt	CDR3aa
.	TRBV11-3	.	TRBJ2-2	TGTGCCAGCAGCGGGAAGGGGCGCACCGGGGAGCTGTTTTTT	CASSGKGRTGELFF
once	TRBV7-2	.	TRBJ2-7	TGTGCCAGCAGCTTAGGGGTTTCCAGGAAGATGGAGCAGTACTTC	CASSLGVSRKMEQYF
.	TRBV19	.	TRBJ1-1	TGTGCCAGTAGTATATTAAGGACAGCCTTGAACACTGAAGCTTTCTTT	CASSILRTALNTEAFF
.	TRBV18	TRBD1	TRBJ1-5	TGTGCCAGCTCACCAGGGACAGGCCCCAATCAGCCCCAGCATTTT	CASSPGTGPNQPQHF
.	TRBV7-8	TRBD1	TRBJ2-7	TGTGCCAGCAGCTTAAGTATAAGCAGGACAGGAGTCTACGAGCAGTACTTC	CASSLSISRTGVYEQYF
.	TRBV27	.	TRBJ1-2	TGTGCCAGCCCAGGCGAACCTTATGGCTACACCTTC	CASPGEPYGYTF
.	TRBV27	TRBD1	TRBJ1-1	TGTGCCAGCAGTTTAGTATCCGGGACAGGGAGGGCTGAAGCTTTCTTT	CASSLVSGTGRAEAFF
.	TRBV19	.	TRBJ1-6	TGTGCCAGTAGTATCGAGGAAGGCGGATCACCCCTCCACTTT	CASSIEEGGSPLHF
.	TRBV2	.	TRBJ2-1	TGTGCCAGCAGTATGGGCAGGGGTAACAATGAGCAGTTCTTC	CASSMGRGNNEQFF
.	TRBV20-1	.	TRBJ2-3	TGCAGTGCTAGTCAAAGCATCCCTAGGAATACGCAGTATTTT	CSASQSIPRNTQYF
.	TRBV5-5	TRBD1	TRBJ1-2	TGTGCCAGCAGTCCGGGACAGGGTTCTAACTATGGCTACACCTTC	CASSPGQGSNYGYTF
.	TRBV3-1/TRBV3-2	.	TRBJ2-7	TGTGCCAGCAGTCTTGGGGGACTGGGCCCTTACGAGCAGTACTTC	CASSLGGLGPYEQYF
.	TRBV6-5	TRBD1	TRBJ1-5	TGTGCCAGCGCTCCGGGACAGGTTAATCAGCCCCAGCATTTT	CASAPGQVNQPQHF
.	TRBV6-5	.	TRBJ2-5	TGTGCCAGCAGCCCAGAGGTACTGGTGGAGACCCAGTACTTC	CASSPEVLVETQYF
.	TRBV12-3/TRBV12-4	TRBD1	TRBJ1-5	TGTGCCAGCAGCTCACAGGGGAATCAGCCCCAGCATTTT	CASSSQGNQPQHF
once	TRBV7-8	.	TRBJ1-1	TGTGCCAGCAGCAGATACCGGGAGCTCACTGAAGCTTTCTTT	CASSRYRELTEAFF
.	TRBV19	.	TRBJ1-3	TGTGCCAGTAGTATTCGGGCAGGGGCTGGAAACACCATATATTTT	CASSIRAGAGNTIYF
once	TRBV11-2	TRBD1	TRBJ1-5	TGTGCCAGCAGCTTAGGACAGGGAAGGGTTCAGCCCCAGCATTTT	CASSLGQGRVQPQHF
.	TRBV5-1	TRBD1	TRBJ1-6	TGCGCCAGCAGCTTCACCGGGACAGGGAATCCGACCCTCCACTTT	CASSFTGTGNPTLHF
.	TRBV5-1	.	TRBJ2-7	TGCGCCAGCAGCCCCCAGGGCAGGGCGGGAGAGCAGTACTTC	CASSPQGRAGEQYF
.	TRBV30	.	TRBJ2-3	TGTGCCTGGAGTCCCGTTTGGGGGGAGGGCACAGATACGCAGTATTTT	CAWSPVWGEGTDTQYF
few	TRBV4-2	.	TRBJ2-7	TGTGCCAGCAGCCAAACTCCTGGGACAAGATACACACTTTACGAGCAGTACTTC	CASSQTPGTRYTLYEQYF
.	TRBV27	.	TRBJ2-1	TGTGCCAGCAGACGCCCGGAGGGGGCCCCCTACAATGAGCAGTTCTTC	CASRRPEGAPYNEQFF
.	TRBV9	TRBD1	TRBJ2-5	TGTGCCAGCAGCCCTGACCTCACAGGGGTTGGATATGAGACCCAGTACTTC	CASSPDLTGVGYETQYF
.	TRBV9	TRBD2	TRBJ2-1	TGTGCCAGCAGCGTAGAGAGAGTGGGGCGGGGGTACTACAATGAGCAGTTCTTC	CASSVERVGRGYYNEQFF
.	TRBV19	.	TRBJ1-5	TGTGCCAGTAGTACGGGGGGGGGCAATCAGCCCCAGCATTTT	CASSTGGGNQPQHF
.	TRBV9	TRBD1	TRBJ1-5	TGTGCCAGCAGCCCGAATTTCCCGACAGGGGCCCATCAGCCCCAGCATTTT	CASSPNFPTGAHQPQHF
.	TRBV12-3/TRBV12-4	.	TRBJ2-1	TGTGCCAGCAGTTTTTCTTACAATGAGCAGTTCTTC	CASSFSYNEQFF
.	TRBV2	.	TRBJ2-6	TGTGCCAGCATTGGAGACTCTGGGGCCAACGTCCTGACTTTC	CASIGDSGANVLTF
.	TRBV27	TRBD1	TRBJ2-1	TGTGCCAGCAGTTTCAGACAGGGGGCTTACTCCTACAATGAGCAGTTCTTC	CASSFRQGAYSYNEQFF
few	TRBV6-5	.	TRBJ1-2	TGTGCCAGCAGTTACTCAGCGGGGGGCGGTGGCTACACCTTC	CASSYSAGGGGYTF
.	TRBV6-4	.	TRBJ2-7	TGTGCCACCTTTTTCTTTAAACTCGCCTACGAGCAGTACTTC	CATFFFKLAYEQYF
.	TRBV7-9	.	TRBJ1-5	TGTGCCAGCAGCTTAACAAATCAGCCCCAGCATTTT	CASSLTNQPQHF
.	TRBV7-2	TRBD1	TRBJ2-2	TGTGCCAGCAGCCCCCGGACAGGGTGGGGCGGGGAGCTGTTTTTT	CASSPRTGWGGELFF
.	TRBV30	.	TRBJ1-2	TGTGCCTGGAGTCCCTTCCGGGTTGGCTACACCTTC	CAWSPFRVGYTF
.	TRBV5-4	TRBD1	TRBJ1-1	TGTGCCAGCAGCTTGGGGTCCCCGGGACAGGGAGGAACTGAAGCTTTCTTT	CASSLGSPGQGGTEAFF
.	TRBV10-3	TRBD2	TRBJ2-1	TGTGCCATCAGTGAACTAGCGGGGTTCTACAATGAGCAGTTCTTC	CAISELAGFYNEQFF
.	TRBV2	TRBD1	TRBJ2-2	TGTGCCAGCAGCGACAGGGCCCGGAACACCGGGGAGCTGTTTTTT	CASSDRARNTGELFF
.	TRBV7-9	.	TRBJ2-5	TGTGCCAGCAGCTTAGGGCGGGCTCTCGGAGAGACCCAGTACTTC	CASSLGRALGETQYF
.	TRBV7-8	.	TRBJ1-1	TGTGCCAGCAGCGGCGCAGGGGTGAACACTGAAGCTTTCTTT	CASSGAGVNTEAFF
few	TRBV6-5	TRBD1	TRBJ2-1	TGTGCCAGCAGTTCCATCTCGGGACAGACGAATGAGCAGTTCTTC	CASSSISGQTNEQFF
.	TRBV4-1	TRBD1	TRBJ1-1	TGCGCCAGCAGCCAATACCCGGGACAGGGGGCTCCGAACACTGAAGCTTTCTTT	CASSQYPGQGAPNTEAFF
.	TRBV18	.	TRBJ1-5	TGTGCCAGCTCACCGAATGGAGGGGTTCGGAGCAATCAGCCCCAGCATTTT	CASSPNGGVRSNQPQHF
.	TRBV6-4	.	TRBJ1-1	TGTGCCAGCAGGATCACTTCACAGGGTAACACTGAAGCTTTCTTT	CASRITSQGNTEAFF
.	TRBV28	TRBD1	TRBJ1-4	TGTGCCAGCAGAACGGACAGGGGGCGAGAAAAACTGTTTTTT	CASRTDRGREKLFF
.	TRBV19	.	TRBJ1-4	TGTGCCAGTAGTGTGAAATCGGGGGCAACTAATGAAAAACTGTTTTTT	CASSVKSGATNEKLFF
.	TRBV5-1	.	TRBJ2-3	TGCGCCAGCAGCTCCGGGGGGCCCACAGATACGCAGTATTTT	CASSSGGPTDTQYF
.	TRBV30	.	TRBJ1-1	TGTGCCTGGAAAGTAATCGGGACATCGAACACTGAAGCTTTCTTT	CAWKVIGTSNTEAFF
once	TRBV7-8	TRBD2	TRBJ2-6	TGTGCCAGCAGCCCAGGGACTAGCCGAAGCTCTGGGGCCAACGTCCTGACTTTC	CASSPGTSRSSGANVLTF
.	TRBV7-2	TRBD1	TRBJ2-7	TGTGCCAGCAGCTCGGACAGGGGGCCCTACGAGCAGTACTTC	CASSSDRGPYEQYF
.	TRBV3-1/TRBV3-2	.	TRBJ1-1	TGTGCCAGCAGTTTAGGGGGTATCACTGAAGCTTTCTTT	CASSLGGITEAFF
.	TRBV2	.	TRBJ1-5	TGTGCCAGCAGGTCGGGGTTAGATCAGCCCCAGCATTTT	CASRSGLDQPQHF